This record looks at one T cell receptor beta chain sequence and its context. The sample originates from a study of blood T cells in healthy people across ages. PCR was performed a second time for roughly 7 to 12 cycles using a sample-barcoded 5' primer and a J-beta primer mix. TCRdb fed the 5' RACE reads into MiXCR, producing one record per CDR3 protein. Counted here are fewer than 900,000 distinct CDR3 sequences, roughly 44% occurring once; the ten biggest clones make up 20% to 25%. Per germline, CDR1 DFQATT and CDR2 SNEGSKA (reference sequence). V trimming: 6 bases; J trimming: 3 bases; junction bases outside the gene matches: 14. The CDR3 loop spans 16 amino acids.

The chain has TRBV20-1 and TRBJ2-7, with TRBD2 identical over 10 bases. Sequencing was performed on blood. This receptor was taken from a woman between 55 and 75 years old in good health. CDR3 protein: CSAHPLQTSGNYEQYF. CDR3 bases: TGCAGTGCCCACCCGCTACAAACTAGCGGGAACTACGAGCAGTACTTC.